This entry lists 27 T cell receptor beta chains sequenced from one sample in a study of T cell responses to AZD1222 COVID-19 vaccine. The data were produced by immunoSEQ multiplex PCR, yet TCRdb's version contains in-frame clones alone and is incomplete. The sample lists some 73,000 clones, approximately 92% occurring once. This sample comprised peripheral blood, obtained 28 days after the second AZD1222 dose. The receptors shown here come from an adult who received the AZD1222 COVID-19 vaccine.

This clone came up a few times. The chain combines TRBV27 with TRBJ1-2, with D maybe TRBD1 (5 bases). This CDR3 contains 15 residues. Trimming pared 5 bases from V and 8 bases from J, leaving 21 bases between. CDR1 is MNHEY, CDR2 SMNVEV, per germline (reference sequence). The CDR3: CASSKSRVALGGYTF. CDR3 DNA sequence: TGTGCCAGCAGTAAAAGCAGGGTCGCTCTGGGGGGCTACACCTTC.

This clone was counted between two and nine times. The chain uses TRBV5-1 and TRBJ1-4; 8 nucleotides agree with TRBD1. Germline lookup yields CDR1 SGHRS and CDR2 YFSETQ. This CDR3 is 15 amino acids long. V trimming: 0 bases; J trimming: 8 bases; junction bases outside the gene matches: 6. The CDR3 DNA follows: TGCGCCAGCAGCTTGGGGTCAGGGGGCAGGGAAAAACTGTTTTTT. This encodes CASSLGSGGREKLFF.

The chain recombines TRBV3-1 (or the pseudogene TRBV3-2) with TRBJ2-3, with a tentative D call TRBD2 (5 bases). Germline assignment: CDR1 LGHDT and CDR2 YNNKEL (reference sequence). This CDR3 has 12 residues. V was trimmed by 4 bases and J by 5 bases, leaving 7 bases between them. The CDR3 DNA reads TGTGCCAGCAGCCGACGGGAAGATACGCAGTATTTT. Protein product: CASSRREDTQYF.

This clone was seen once. The chain links TRBV28 to TRBJ1-1, with 7 bases matching TRBD1. CDR1 and CDR2 from the germline V gene are MDHEN and SYDVKM. V lost 6 bases to trimming and J lost 5 bases; unmatched junction nucleotides: 6. This CDR3 contains 13 residues. CDR3 protein: CASRLQGRTEAFF. The CDR3 DNA reads as TGTGCCAGCAGGCTACAGGGGAGAACTGAAGCTTTCTTT.

The V gene is TRBV29-1, the J gene TRBJ1-1, with 10 bases lining up with TRBD1. CDR1 and CDR2 from the germline V gene are SQVTM and ANQGSEA. J lost 0 bases, V lost 6 bases, and 4 bases had no gene match. This CDR3 has 14 amino acids. The CDR3 DNA reads TGCAGCGTGGGGACAGGGGCATTGAACACTGAAGCTTTCTTT. Residues: CSVGTGALNTEAFF.

The chain has TRBV5-5 and TRBJ1-5; no reliable D call. Trimming took off 4 bases at V and 4 bases at J, with 9 bases between the two ends. The CDR3 runs to 13 residues. CDR1 and CDR2 (germline): SGHKS, YYEKEE (reference sequence). The CDR3 sequence is CASSPDGNQPQHF. The CDR3 nucleotides read TGTGCCAGCAGCCCCGACGGAAATCAGCCCCAGCATTTT.

The rearrangement joins TRBV3-1 (or the pseudogene TRBV3-2) to TRBJ1-6; TRBD1 aligns across 9 bases. V lost 4 bases and J lost 9; bases outside the gene matches: 7. Germline values: CDR1 LGHDT, CDR2 YNNKEL (reference sequence). The CDR3 runs to 15 residues. CDR3 region: CASSLGQGRISPLHF. The DNA of the CDR3 is TGTGCCAGCAGCCTAGGACAGGGGAGGATTTCACCCCTCCACTTT.

The chain uses TRBV3-1 (or the pseudogene TRBV3-2) and TRBJ2-5, with D possibly matching TRBD2 (5 bases). Germline CDR1 and CDR2: LGHDT and YNNKEL (reference sequence). The CDR3 covers 14 residues. The V gene lost 5 bases and the J gene lost 1 base, with 11 bases spanning the gap. CDR3 residues: CASSLLGVQETQYF. As DNA, the CDR3 is TGTGCCAGCAGCTTACTAGGAGTCCAAGAGACCCAGTACTTC.

The chain joins TRBV19 to TRBJ1-2; D is perhaps TRBD1 (5 bases). Germline V gene lookup returns CDR1 LNHDA and CDR2 SQIVND (reference sequence). The CDR3 has 12 amino acids. Trimming removed 4 bases from V and 10 bases from J, with 13 bases in between. CDR3 protein: CASSSWGRVYTF. In DNA form, the CDR3 reads TGTGCCAGTAGTAGTTGGGGCCGCGTCTACACCTTC.

The chain uses TRBV2 and TRBJ2-3, with D possibly TRBD2 on 5 matching bases. CDR1 is SNHLY and CDR2 is FYNNEI in the germline V gene. CDR3 length: 13 residues. Trimming removed 8 bases from V and 1 base from J, with 10 bases in between. CDR3 loop: CASGSVGTDTQYF. The CDR3 DNA follows: TGTGCCAGCGGGAGTGTGGGCACAGATACGCAGTATTTT.

V gene TRBV24-1 combines with J gene TRBJ2-3; the D is unclear. Germline V gene data show CDR1 as KGHDR and CDR2 as SFDVKD. Trimming cost V 1 base and J 1 base, with 2 bases left between them. The CDR3 extends over 13 amino acids. As DNA, the CDR3 is TGTGCCACCAGTGATTTAGGCACAGATACGCAGTATTTT. As protein: CATSDLGTDTQYF.

The chain joins TRBV24-1 to TRBJ2-1, with no clear D. The CDR3 extends over 12 amino acids. Trimming took off 9 bases at V and 6 bases at J, with 11 bases between the two ends. Looked up from germline, CDR1 is KGHDR and CDR2 is SFDVKD. CDR3 residues: CATHSGGNEQFF. The CDR3 nucleotides are TGTGCCACCCACTCGGGTGGCAATGAGCAGTTCTTC.

The chain joins TRBV18 to TRBJ1-1, with 7 bases lining up with TRBD1. The germline gives CDR1 KGHSH, CDR2 LQKENI. CDR3 length: 13 residues. The trim removed 3 bases at V and 6 bases at J, leaving 4 bases unmatched. The CDR3 region has the DNA TGTGCCAGCTCACCTACAGGGGTGGCTGAAGCTTTCTTT. Translated, it gives CASSPTGVAEAFF.

The rearrangement uses TRBV19 and TRBJ2-2; 10 bases match TRBD2. The CDR3 spans 14 residues. With V trimmed by 8 bases and J by 7 bases, 7 bases remained unmatched. Per the germline V gene, CDR1 is LNHDA and CDR2 is SQIVND (reference sequence). DNA for the CDR3: TGTGCCAGTTTCGAGCGGGGGGGCGGCGGGGAGCTGTTTTTT. Its translation is CASFERGGGGELFF. The entire variable domain, with the rest obtained from reference TRBV19 and TRBJ2-2, is as follows: DGGITQSPKYLFRKEGQNVTLSCEQNLNHDAMYWYRQDPGQGLRLIYYSQIVNDFQKGDIAEGYSVSREKKESFPLTVTSAQKNPTAFYLCASFERGGGGELFFGEGSRLTVL.

CDR3 in DNA: TGCGCCAGCAGCTTGGGAGAGGGTAGGGGGTCCACTGAAGCTTTCTTT. This encodes CASSLGEGRGSTEAFF. The chain is built from TRBV5-1 and TRBJ1-1; weak D call: TRBD1 (6 bases). Germline V lookup: CDR1 SGHRS, CDR2 YFSETQ. The CDR3 totals 16 residues. V was shortened by 0 bases and J by 4 bases, with 16 bases between the two germline ends.

This chain connects TRBV29-1 to TRBJ2-7; D uncertain. Germline V gives CDR1 SQVTM, CDR2 ANQGSEA. The ends were cut back, 4 bases at V and 3 bases at J, with 7 bases in the middle. This CDR3 is built from 11 residues. The CDR3 bases are TGCAGCGTTGTTCTGGACTACGAGCAGTACTTC. Translation: CSVVLDYEQYF.

The rearrangement uses TRBV11-3 and TRBJ2-3, with a tentative D call TRBD2 (7 bases). The V gene lost 5 bases and the J gene lost 2 bases, with 17 bases spanning the gap. Germline lookup yields CDR1 SGHNT and CDR2 YENEEA. This CDR3 has 16 residues. DNA for the CDR3: TGTGCCAGCAGCCCGCTAGGGGGGAGGGCCACAGATACGCAGTATTTT. Amino acids: CASSPLGGRATDTQYF.

The chain recombines TRBV5-6 with TRBJ2-3; D remains unclear. CDR1 is SGHDT, CDR2 YYEEEE, per germline. There are 15 residues in the CDR3. The V end was cut by 0 bases, the J end by 2 bases, with 10 bases between. The CDR3 here is CASSLGTKFTDTQYF. The CDR3 region has the DNA TGTGCCAGCAGCTTGGGGACCAAGTTCACAGATACGCAGTATTTT.

This sequence joins TRBV9 and TRBJ1-1; the D is unclear. With 0 bases removed from V and 6 bases from J, the gap between germline ends came to 12 bases. This CDR3 comprises 14 residues. Per germline, CDR1 SGDLS and CDR2 YYNGEE. CDR3 amino acids: CASSVEVAGAEAFF. CDR3 in DNA: TGTGCCAGCAGCGTAGAAGTCGCAGGCGCTGAAGCTTTCTTT. Full variable domain (outside the CDR3, taken from reference TRBV9 and TRBJ1-1): DSGVTQTPKHLITATGQRVTLRCSPRSGDLSVYWYQQSLDQGLQFLIQYYNGEERAKGNILERFSAQQFPDLHSELNLSSLELGDSALYFCASSVEVAGAEAFFGQGTRLTVV.

The V and J genes are TRBV30 and TRBJ1-4, with TRBD1 matching 7 bases. The length of the CDR3 is 14 residues. V lost 2 bases, J lost 8 bases, and 8 bases stayed unmatched. The germline CDR1 and CDR2 sequences are GTSNPN and SVGIG (reference sequence). CDR3 in DNA: TGTGCCTGGAGTCGGGGACAGAGGGACGAAAAACTGTTTTTT. Encoded protein: CAWSRGQRDEKLFF.

In this sample, this clone turned up a few times. J is TRBJ2-2 and V is TRBV29-1; the D is unclear. CDR1 and CDR2 from the germline V gene are SQVTM and ANQGSEA. The V end lost 6 bases, the J end lost 1 base, and 15 bases lay between the germline ends. The CDR3 consists of 15 residues. The CDR3 sequence: CSVARQTGNTGELFF. In nucleotides, the CDR3 is TGCAGCGTCGCCCGGCAGACGGGGAACACCGGGGAGCTGTTTTTT.

With regard to this clone: The junction does not match germline at one end; this may be a read error. V usage is TRBV7-2 and J usage is TRBJ1-1; D perhaps matches TRBD1 (6 bases). The CDR3 extends over 14 amino acids. The germline gives CDR1 SGHTA, CDR2 FQGNSA. This CDR3 reads CASSLDRVKTEAFF. In DNA, the CDR3 is TGTGCCAGCAGCTTAGACAGGGTGAAGACTGAAGCTTTCTTT.

The CDR3 loop is CASSLGTSGRDEQFF. In DNA form, the CDR3 reads TGTGCCAGCAGCCTAGGGACTAGCGGGAGGGATGAGCAGTTCTTC. This chain joins TRBV11-2 and TRBJ2-1, with 16 bases fitting TRBD2. After removal of 5 bases from V and 8 bases from J, the junction contained 3 bases not matched to a gene. Germline V gene sequence: CDR1 SGHAT, CDR2 FQNNGV. This CDR3 is 15 amino acids long.

The chain carries TRBV5-4 and TRBJ1-2, with unresolved D. The CDR3 has 17 amino acids. CDR1 and CDR2 from the germline V gene are SGHNT and YYREEE (reference sequence). Deletions cut 0 bases from V and 0 bases from J, with 15 bases between. The CDR3 reads CASSLVGVGNPNYGYTF. The CDR3 coding sequence is TGTGCCAGCAGCTTGGTGGGCGTAGGCAATCCTAACTATGGCTACACCTTC.

V is TRBV21-1 and J is TRBJ2-4; TRBD2 is the table's D call, not checked against the DNA. TRBV21-1 is termed a pseudogene. There are 18 residues in the CDR3. The CDR3 sequence is CASSKGTVGPSTKNIQYF. The DNA of the CDR3 is TGTGCCAGCAGCAAAGGGACTGTCGGTCCGTCGACCAAAAACATTCAGTACTTC.

The V call is TRBV29-1, the J call TRBJ2-5; D remains ambiguous. V was shortened by 3 bases and J by 5 bases, with 16 bases between the two germline ends. The germline gives CDR1 SQVTM, CDR2 ANQGSEA. The CDR3 is made up of 14 amino acids. As DNA, the CDR3 is TGCAGCGTTGAGGTGGATGGCGCCGGGGAGACCCAGTACTTC. This sequence encodes CSVEVDGAGETQYF.

In this sample, this clone turned up once. The chain employs TRBV13 and TRBJ1-2; 10 nucleotides line up with TRBD1. The CDR3 sequence is 16 residues long. V lost 5 bases, J lost 3 bases, and 9 bases stayed unmatched. The V gene's germline CDR1 is PRHDT and CDR2 FYEKMQ (reference sequence). CDR3 sequence reads: CASSLRQGARDYGYTF. The CDR3 DNA is TGTGCCAGCAGCCTTAGACAGGGGGCACGGGACTATGGCTACACCTTC. Variable domain in full (rest from reference TRBV13 and TRBJ1-2): AAGVIQSPRHLIKEKRETATLKCYPIPRHDTVYWYQQGPGQDPQFLISFYEKMQSDKGSIPDRFSAQQFSDYHSELNMSSLELGDSALYFCASSLRQGARDYGYTFGSGTRLTVV.